This T cell receptor (beta chain) was identified in a study of cytomegalovirus exposure and HLA in healthy donors. Notes on the study in general: Analysis performed later found around 15,000 TCR beta sequences associated with HLA alleles at 0.05 false discovery rate.

In the PCR, 60 Vbeta and 13 Jbeta primers were used. Generated by immunoSEQ multiplex PCR, the TCRdb table keeps only in-frame clones and is missing some. The sample carries more than 110,000 clones, approximately 82% recorded once. Germline CDR1 is SGHVS and CDR2 is FQNEAQ. Germline trimming cut 5 bases from V and 5 bases from J; bases unmatched to any gene: 11. This CDR3 is built from 16 residues. This cohort consisted of healthy bone marrow donors. Points on this clone: Its antigen is unknown.

The origin of this receptor is a young man in good health and CMV-seropositive. The sequenced sample was PBMCs. The V gene is TRBV7-8, the J gene TRBJ2-7; TRBD2 matches at 11 bases. In DNA, the CDR3 is TGTGCCAGCAGCGCTTTAGCGGGAGGGCCCCTCCACGAGCAGTACTTC. It is translated as CASSALAGGPLHEQYF.